The following is a TCR beta chain sequence with its context. This sample stems from a study of blood T cell repertoires in COVID-19. About the research overall: The origin of the acute and convalescent COVID-19 samples was the United States, Italy and Spain.

The length of the CDR3 is 13 residues. The germline gives CDR1 KGHDR, CDR2 SFDVKD. J lost 2 bases, V lost 9 bases, and 6 bases had no gene match. Produced via immunoSEQ multiplex PCR; TCRdb's table is partial and in-frame only. The sample yields about 87,000 clones, over 75% seen once. This chain uses TRBV24-1 with TRBJ2-7; 7 nucleotides line up with TRBD1. The receptor's source is a human donor with acute or convalescent COVID-19. The donor label of this sample is uncertain. The sample comprised peripheral blood. As DNA, the CDR3 is TGTGCCACCGGGGGCAGGGGGACCTACGAGCAGTACTTC. It yields the protein CATGGRGTYEQYF.